This is a list of T cell receptor beta chains from one sample in a study of cytomegalovirus exposure and HLA in healthy donors. Repertoires were generated with immunoSEQ multiplex PCR, while TCRdb's copy carries only in-frame clones and drops some. This sample carries about 85,000 clones, approximately 66% of them seen once, and the ten largest clones take under 5%. Sequenced material: PBMCs. All receptors come from a man aged 25-45 years in good health and CMV-seronegative. Both conserved end residues are part of each CDR3. Fields, in order: clone size, D gene, V gene, J gene, CDR3 protein, CDR3 DNA. A D gene is named only where the DNA matches it firmly. Clone size appears in some rows only: once, few, many, or a class for an expanded clone.

abundance: NA
d_gene: TRBD1
v_gene: TRBV6-1
j_gene: TRBJ1-1
CDR3aa: CASSTWTGGNSEAFF
CDR3nt: TGTGCCAGCAGTACTTGGACAGGGGGGAATTCTGAAGCTTTCTTT

abundance: once
d_gene: TRBD2
v_gene: TRBV29-1
j_gene: TRBJ2-5
CDR3aa: CSVIGLAGGKTQYF
CDR3nt: TGCAGCGTCATAGGACTAGCGGGAGGGAAGACCCAGTACTTC

abundance: NA
d_gene: NA
v_gene: TRBV6-5
j_gene: TRBJ1-1
CDR3aa: CASSYSSEAFF
CDR3nt: TGTGCCAGCAGTTACTCGAGTGAAGCTTTCTTT

abundance: few
d_gene: TRBD1
v_gene: TRBV5-1
j_gene: TRBJ1-2
CDR3aa: CASSLETGNYGYTF
CDR3nt: TGCGCCAGCAGCTTGGAGACAGGGAACTATGGCTACACCTTC

abundance: NA
d_gene: NA
v_gene: TRBV7-2
j_gene: TRBJ1-3
CDR3aa: CASSFPGDTIYF
CDR3nt: TGTGCCAGCAGCTTCCCTGGAGACACCATATATTTT

abundance: NA
d_gene: NA
v_gene: TRBV19
j_gene: TRBJ2-7
CDR3aa: CASSTSTSGVQYF
CDR3nt: TGTGCCAGTAGTACCTCAACTAGTGGTGTGCAGTACTTC

abundance: NA
d_gene: NA
v_gene: TRBV4-1
j_gene: TRBJ1-5
CDR3aa: CASSKGGSNQPQHF
CDR3nt: TGCGCCAGCAGCAAGGGAGGTAGCAATCAGCCCCAGCATTTT

abundance: NA
d_gene: NA
v_gene: TRBV5-1
j_gene: TRBJ2-7
CDR3aa: CASSLGQTSYEQYF
CDR3nt: TGCGCCAGCAGCTTAGGACAGACCTCCTACGAGCAGTACTTC

abundance: NA
d_gene: TRBD2
v_gene: TRBV2
j_gene: TRBJ2-2
CDR3aa: CASSEVGGRFPGELFF
CDR3nt: TGTGCCAGCAGTGAGGTCGGCGGGAGGTTCCCCGGGGAGCTGTTTTTT

abundance: NA
d_gene: NA
v_gene: TRBV15
j_gene: TRBJ2-3
CDR3aa: CATSRDRGYTDTQYF
CDR3nt: TGTGCCACCAGCAGAGATCGCGGGTACACAGATACGCAGTATTTT

abundance: NA
d_gene: NA
v_gene: TRBV30
j_gene: TRBJ2-1
CDR3aa: CAWILGASYNEQFF
CDR3nt: TGTGCCTGGATACTGGGAGCGTCCTACAATGAGCAGTTCTTC

abundance: NA
d_gene: NA
v_gene: TRBV4-2
j_gene: TRBJ2-1
CDR3aa: CASSQILGENNEQFF
CDR3nt: TGTGCCAGCAGCCAGATACTCGGGGAGAACAATGAGCAGTTCTTC

abundance: few
d_gene: TRBD2
v_gene: TRBV25-1
j_gene: TRBJ2-1
CDR3aa: CASSLAGSSYNEQFF
CDR3nt: TGTGCCAGCAGCTTAGCGGGTAGCTCCTACAATGAGCAGTTCTTC

abundance: NA
d_gene: NA
v_gene: TRBV4-1
j_gene: TRBJ1-4
CDR3aa: CASSQEVFRNEKLFF
CDR3nt: TGCGCCAGCAGCCAAGAGGTATTTCGGAATGAAAAACTGTTTTTT

abundance: NA
d_gene: TRBD1
v_gene: TRBV5-1
j_gene: TRBJ2-5
CDR3aa: CASSLGFRQGAGETQYF
CDR3nt: TGCGCCAGCAGCTTGGGTTTCCGGCAGGGGGCTGGAGAGACCCAGTACTTC

abundance: once
d_gene: TRBD1
v_gene: TRBV10-2
j_gene: TRBJ1-1
CDR3aa: CASSEPGGYTEAFF
CDR3nt: TGCGCCAGCAGTGAGCCAGGGGGCTATACTGAAGCTTTCTTT

abundance: NA
d_gene: TRBD1
v_gene: TRBV29-1
j_gene: TRBJ2-1
CDR3aa: CSAGTGKAYNEQFF
CDR3nt: TGCAGCGCCGGGACAGGGAAGGCCTACAATGAGCAGTTCTTC

abundance: NA
d_gene: TRBD2
v_gene: TRBV10-3
j_gene: TRBJ2-5
CDR3aa: CAIRDGTSGNQETQYF
CDR3nt: TGTGCCATCAGAGATGGGACTAGCGGGAACCAAGAGACCCAGTACTTC

abundance: NA
d_gene: NA
v_gene: TRBV6-5
j_gene: TRBJ1-1
CDR3aa: CASSYWAGVNTEAFF
CDR3nt: TGTGCCAGCAGTTACTGGGCAGGGGTTAACACTGAAGCTTTCTTT

abundance: once
d_gene: NA
v_gene: TRBV10-3
j_gene: TRBJ1-1
CDR3aa: CAISVSNTEAFF
CDR3nt: TGTGCCATCAGTGTCAGTAACACTGAAGCTTTCTTT

abundance: NA
d_gene: NA
v_gene: TRBV15
j_gene: TRBJ1-4
CDR3aa: CATSRAAVPNEKLFF
CDR3nt: TGTGCCACCAGCAGAGCGGCGGTCCCTAATGAAAAACTGTTTTTT

abundance: NA
d_gene: TRBD2
v_gene: TRBV2
j_gene: TRBJ2-3
CDR3aa: CASSLYQRELQYF
CDR3nt: TGTGCCAGCAGTCTTTACCAGCGGGAACTTCAGTATTTT

abundance: NA
d_gene: NA
v_gene: TRBV29-1
j_gene: TRBJ2-7
CDR3aa: CSVEMGPYEQYF
CDR3nt: TGCAGCGTTGAAATGGGCCCATACGAGCAGTACTTC

abundance: NA
d_gene: TRBD1
v_gene: TRBV6-5
j_gene: TRBJ2-2
CDR3aa: CASSSGTGTNTGELFF
CDR3nt: TGTGCCAGCAGTTCCGGGACAGGGACAAACACCGGGGAGCTGTTTTTT

abundance: NA
d_gene: TRBD1
v_gene: TRBV5-1
j_gene: TRBJ1-3
CDR3aa: CASMPGQGKSGNTIYF
CDR3nt: TGCGCCAGCATGCCGGGACAGGGGAAATCTGGAAACACCATATATTTT

abundance: NA
d_gene: NA
v_gene: TRBV30
j_gene: TRBJ1-1
CDR3aa: CAWSRGRVSGSHTEAFF
CDR3nt: TGTGCCTGGAGTAGGGGTCGGGTGTCAGGGTCCCACACTGAAGCTTTCTTT

abundance: NA
d_gene: NA
v_gene: TRBV5-1
j_gene: TRBJ1-1
CDR3aa: CASSLAGSDMNTEAFF
CDR3nt: TGCGCCAGCAGCTTGGCCGGCAGCGATATGAACACTGAAGCTTTCTTT

abundance: NA
d_gene: TRBD2
v_gene: TRBV5-1
j_gene: TRBJ2-7
CDR3aa: CASHTAPLTSLYYEQYF
CDR3nt: TGCGCCAGCCACACCGCCCCTCTGACTAGCTTATACTACGAGCAGTACTTC

abundance: NA
d_gene: NA
v_gene: TRBV18
j_gene: TRBJ2-5
CDR3aa: CASCASGETQYF
CDR3nt: TGTGCCAGCTGCGCGTCGGGGGAGACCCAGTACTTC

abundance: NA
d_gene: NA
v_gene: TRBV28
j_gene: TRBJ1-1
CDR3aa: CASSLIQERTEAFF
CDR3nt: TGTGCCAGCAGTTTAATCCAAGAGAGGACTGAAGCTTTCTTT

abundance: NA
d_gene: TRBD1
v_gene: TRBV5-1
j_gene: TRBJ1-3
CDR3aa: CASSIDRGRPGNTIYF
CDR3nt: TGCGCCAGCAGCATTGACAGGGGTAGGCCTGGAAACACCATATATTTT

abundance: NA
d_gene: TRBD2
v_gene: TRBV29-1
j_gene: TRBJ2-5
CDR3aa: CSVGVAGVETQYF
CDR3nt: TGCAGCGTTGGTGTAGCGGGGGTGGAGACCCAGTACTTC

abundance: NA
d_gene: TRBD1
v_gene: TRBV7-9
j_gene: TRBJ1-5
CDR3aa: CASSEDRGQPQHF
CDR3nt: TGTGCCAGCAGCGAGGACAGGGGTCAGCCCCAGCATTTT

abundance: few
d_gene: TRBD2
v_gene: TRBV5-1
j_gene: TRBJ2-1
CDR3aa: CASSLAGLAGGFDEQFF
CDR3nt: TGCGCCAGCAGCTTGGCGGGACTAGCGGGGGGGTTCGATGAGCAGTTCTTC

abundance: NA
d_gene: NA
v_gene: TRBV7-3
j_gene: TRBJ2-6
CDR3aa: CASSLSSGANVLTF
CDR3nt: TGTGCCAGCAGCCTATCGTCTGGGGCCAACGTCCTGACTTTC

abundance: NA
d_gene: NA
v_gene: TRBV4-3
j_gene: TRBJ2-7
CDR3aa: CASSQASTGYEQYF
CDR3nt: TGCGCCAGCAGCCAAGCATCGACAGGCTACGAGCAGTACTTC

abundance: NA
d_gene: NA
v_gene: TRBV10-1
j_gene: TRBJ2-3
CDR3aa: CASSDASRGTDTQYF
CDR3nt: TGCGCCAGCAGTGATGCGTCTCGAGGCACAGATACGCAGTATTTT

abundance: NA
d_gene: TRBD1
v_gene: TRBV19
j_gene: TRBJ1-4
CDR3aa: CASSRGQGSEKLFF
CDR3nt: TGTGCCAGTAGTCGGGGACAGGGGAGTGAAAAACTGTTTTTT

abundance: NA
d_gene: NA
v_gene: TRBV6-5
j_gene: TRBJ1-1
CDR3aa: CASTDGVNTEAFF
CDR3nt: TGTGCCAGCACCGACGGGGTGAACACTGAAGCTTTCTTT

abundance: NA
d_gene: NA
v_gene: TRBV19
j_gene: TRBJ2-4
CDR3aa: CASSKRGIKNIQYF
CDR3nt: TGTGCCAGTAGTAAACGGGGGATCAAAAACATTCAGTACTTC

abundance: NA
d_gene: NA
v_gene: TRBV7-2
j_gene: TRBJ1-1
CDR3aa: CASSQDGAGREAFF
CDR3nt: TGTGCCAGCAGCCAAGATGGGGCAGGGCGAGAAGCTTTCTTT

abundance: NA
d_gene: TRBD1
v_gene: TRBV9
j_gene: TRBJ2-7
CDR3aa: CASSAPGQGFYEQYF
CDR3nt: TGTGCCAGCAGCGCTCCGGGACAGGGTTTCTACGAGCAGTACTTC

abundance: NA
d_gene: TRBD1
v_gene: TRBV9
j_gene: TRBJ1-2
CDR3aa: CASSQNRGDRGDGYTF
CDR3nt: TGTGCCAGCAGCCAAAACAGAGGAGACAGGGGAGATGGCTACACCTTC

abundance: NA
d_gene: TRBD1
v_gene: TRBV5-1
j_gene: TRBJ2-7
CDR3aa: CASSQRLPTGSYEQYF
CDR3nt: TGCGCCAGCAGCCAGAGACTCCCGACAGGGTCCTACGAGCAGTACTTC

abundance: few
d_gene: TRBD1
v_gene: TRBV9
j_gene: TRBJ2-7
CDR3aa: CASSVGPGTGGGQYF
CDR3nt: TGTGCCAGCAGCGTGGGTCCCGGGACAGGGGGCGGGCAGTACTTC

abundance: once
d_gene: NA
v_gene: TRBV2
j_gene: TRBJ2-7
CDR3aa: CASSPFHEQYF
CDR3nt: TGTGCCAGCAGCCCGTTCCACGAGCAGTACTTC

abundance: NA
d_gene: NA
v_gene: TRBV5-1
j_gene: TRBJ2-7
CDR3aa: CASSGTSSDPKTSSYEQYF
CDR3nt: TGCGCCAGCAGTGGGACTTCCAGCGACCCTAAAACCAGCTCCTACGAGCAGTACTTC

abundance: NA
d_gene: TRBD1
v_gene: TRBV7-8
j_gene: TRBJ2-7
CDR3aa: CASSLATGTEIYEQYF
CDR3nt: TGTGCCAGCAGCTTAGCGACCGGGACAGAAATCTACGAGCAGTACTTC

abundance: few
d_gene: NA
v_gene: TRBV19
j_gene: TRBJ2-2
CDR3aa: CASLPPGEINTGELFF
CDR3nt: TGTGCCAGTCTCCCGCCCGGGGAGATAAACACCGGGGAGCTGTTTTTT

abundance: once
d_gene: TRBD2
v_gene: TRBV6-1
j_gene: TRBJ2-7
CDR3aa: CASSEGGSGIYEQYF
CDR3nt: TGTGCCAGCAGTGAAGGCGGTAGCGGGATCTACGAGCAGTACTTC

abundance: few
d_gene: NA
v_gene: TRBV4-3
j_gene: TRBJ1-2
CDR3aa: CASSQERTRGYTF
CDR3nt: TGCGCCAGCAGCCAAGAGAGAACTCGGGGCTACACCTTC

abundance: NA
d_gene: NA
v_gene: TRBV5-1
j_gene: TRBJ2-7
CDR3aa: CASSLLAGMGSYEQYF
CDR3nt: TGCGCCAGCAGCTTATTAGCAGGGATGGGCTCCTACGAGCAGTACTTC

abundance: NA
d_gene: NA
v_gene: TRBV10-3
j_gene: TRBJ2-1
CDR3aa: CAVSFRTANEQFF
CDR3nt: TGTGCCGTGTCTTTCCGGACAGCTAATGAGCAGTTCTTC